Following are 26 T cell receptor beta chains from one sample sequenced in a study of response to subunit inactivated influenza vaccine. TCRdb recomputed calls from the RT-PCR reads with MiXCR, one row per CDR3 protein. The sample lists hundreds of thousands of distinct CDR3 sequences; 15% to 19% were seen once. The input for sequencing was PBMCs from blood, taken 11 to 12 days after vaccination. These receptors were obtained from a man aged 45-65 years who received an inactivated influenza vaccine.

This chain joins TRBV28 and TRBJ2-3; 8 positions agree with TRBD1. The germline gives CDR1 MDHEN, CDR2 SYDVKM. The V segment lost 8 bases and the J segment 1 base; nucleotides outside the gene matches: 11. This CDR3 has 16 residues. The CDR3 sequence is CASETPAGQGTDTQYF. The DNA for the CDR3 is TGTGCCAGCGAAACCCCTGCGGGACAGGGCACAGATACGCAGTATTTT.

This chain joins TRBV14 and TRBJ2-1, with D possibly being TRBD1 (6 bases). This CDR3 has 15 amino acids. Trimming took 2 bases from V and 8 from J, leaving 16 bases between them. CDR1 and CDR2 (germline): SGHDN, FVKESK. This CDR3 is CASSQTGTVIDEQFF. CDR3 bases: TGTGCCAGCAGCCAAACAGGGACGGTGATCGATGAGCAGTTCTTC. Combining the CDR3 with reference TRBV14 and TRBJ2-1 gives the whole variable domain EAGVTQFPSHSVIEKGQTVTLRCDPISGHDNLYWYRRVMGKEIKFLLHFVKESKQDESGMPNNRFLAERTGGTYSTLKVQPAELEDSGVYFCASSQTGTVIDEQFFGPGTRLTVL.

This clonotype turned up a few times. The V and J genes are TRBV29-1 and TRBJ2-5; TRBD2 aligns across 7 bases. Per the germline V gene, CDR1 is SQVTM and CDR2 is ANQGSEA. CDR3 length: 15 residues. Germline trimming cut 4 bases from V and 8 bases from J; bases unmatched to any gene: 16. CDR3 in DNA: TGCAGCGTTGTGGAGCGGGACCGCTACTCTGGTACCCAGTACTTC. The encoded protein is CSVVERDRYSGTQYF.

This clonotype turned up a few times. The CDR3 DNA follows: TGCAGCGTTGAAGACCCGCGACAGGAGGGGTCCTACAATGAGCAGTTCTTC. Its translation is CSVEDPRQEGSYNEQFF. The rearrangement joins TRBV29-1 to TRBJ2-1; the D gene could be TRBD1 or TRBD2 (6 bases each). The ends were cut back, 0 bases at V and 1 base at J, with 16 bases in the middle. Germline-derived CDR1 and CDR2 are SQVTM and ANQGSEA. This CDR3 comprises 17 residues.

The chain links TRBV19 to TRBJ2-7; the D is unclear. The CDR3 consists of 15 residues. Between the trimmed V and J ends, which lost 3 bases and 4 bases, there was a span of 16 bases. CDR1 is LNHDA and CDR2 is SQIVND in the germline V gene (reference sequence). The CDR3: CASSMGIQQRYEQYF. The CDR3 nucleotides read TGTGCCAGTAGTATGGGCATTCAGCAACGTTACGAGCAGTACTTC. The full variable domain, with the rest looked up from reference TRBV19 and TRBJ2-7, is DGGITQSPKYLFRKEGQNVTLSCEQNLNHDAMYWYRQDPGQGLRLIYYSQIVNDFQKGDIAEGYSVSREKKESFPLTVTSAQKNPTAFYLCASSMGIQQRYEQYFGPGTRLTVT.

The V call is TRBV3-1, the J call TRBJ2-1; perhaps D is TRBD1 or TRBD2 (6 bases each). Germline values: CDR1 LGHDT, CDR2 YNNKEL (reference sequence). The CDR3 length is 17 residues. V gave up 0 bases and J gave up 9 bases, with 21 bases separating them. The CDR3 protein is CASSQDSGAGPTGEQFF. CDR3 sequence (DNA): TGTGCCAGCAGCCAAGATAGCGGCGCGGGGCCGACAGGTGAGCAGTTCTTC.

This clonotype was picked up a small number of times. This chain links TRBV24-1 with TRBJ2-5, with D possibly TRBD1 on 6 matching bases. Germline V gene lookup returns CDR1 KGHDR and CDR2 SFDVKD. This CDR3 has 15 residues. Trimming stripped 1 base from V and 5 bases from J, with 13 bases between. The CDR3 loop reads CATSDFGRGMETQYF. The DNA for the CDR3 is TGTGCCACCAGTGATTTCGGCAGGGGTATGGAGACCCAGTACTTC.

This clonotype was counted between two and nine times. V and J are TRBV18 and TRBJ2-7; D possibly corresponds to TRBD1 (5 bases). Looked up from germline, CDR1 is KGHSH and CDR2 is LQKENI. The CDR3 is 15 residues long. Trimming left V 2 bases short and J 3 bases short, with 14 bases between. Written as DNA, the CDR3 is TGTGCCAGCTCACCAAGTCTAGGGGTGATCTACGAGCAGTACTTC. The encoded protein is CASSPSLGVIYEQYF.

V and J are TRBV5-6 and TRBJ2-3; D gene ambiguous. The CDR3 extends over 13 amino acids. Trimming removed 4 bases from V and 6 bases from J, with 12 bases in between. The germline V gene encodes CDR1 SGHDT and CDR2 YYEEEE. The CDR3 bases are TGTGCCAGCAGCCCTTCCTTTACGGATACGCAGTATTTT. Its protein is CASSPSFTDTQYF.

J is TRBJ2-3 and V is TRBV10-3; 11 bases match TRBD1. Losses at the gene ends were 6 bases for V and 4 bases for J; bases not matched to a gene: 21. There are 20 residues in the CDR3. CDR1 ENHRY and CDR2 SYGVKD come from the germline V gene. The CDR3 is CAIRRRPGQGAAQAPDTQYF. The CDR3 nucleotides are TGTGCCATCAGGAGAAGACCTGGACAGGGGGCCGCGCAGGCCCCAGATACGCAGTATTTT.

The chain combines TRBV7-9 with TRBJ2-3; no clear D gene. The CDR3 runs 14 residues. CDR1 and CDR2 from the germline V gene are SEHNR and FQNEAQ (reference sequence). Trimming pared 4 bases from V and 0 bases from J, leaving 8 bases between. The CDR3 coding sequence is TGTGCCAGCAGCTCTTTTTCTAGCACAGATACGCAGTATTTT. This translates into CASSSFSSTDTQYF.

The chain joins TRBV28 to TRBJ2-3, with 12 bases fitting TRBD2. The CDR3 is 18 amino acids. The junction had 17 bases not matched to a gene; V was cut back by 6 bases and J by 7 bases. Germline CDR1 reads MDHEN; CDR2 reads SYDVKM. DNA for the CDR3: TGTGCCAGCAGCCTACCCCCCTCACTAGCGGGGGGACGAAATACGCAGTATTTT. Translated, it gives CASSLPPSLAGGRNTQYF.

This clonotype was counted between two and nine times. The V call is TRBV5-5, the J call TRBJ2-2; weak D call: TRBD2 (5 bases). Looked up from germline, CDR1 is SGHKS and CDR2 is YYEKEE (reference sequence). Trimming cost V 6 bases and J 0 bases, with 15 bases left between them. This CDR3 region has 16 residues. The CDR3, as DNA: TGTGCCAGCACCGCTTCACCCGGGGCGAACACCGGGGAGCTGTTTTTT. This translates into CASTASPGANTGELFF.

This clonotype occurred a few times. The chain uses TRBV15 and TRBJ2-7, with 9 bases identical to TRBD1. CDR1 is LNHNV, CDR2 YYDKDF, per germline (reference sequence). The junction had 4 bases not matched to a gene; V was cut back by 4 bases and J by 0 bases. This CDR3 comprises 15 residues. The CDR3 DNA is TGTGCCACCAGCAAGGGACAGGGCAGCTCCTACGAGCAGTACTTC. This encodes CATSKGQGSSYEQYF.

This clonotype was counted ten times or more. J is TRBJ2-7 and V is TRBV4-3; no clear D gene. The CDR3 loop spans 13 amino acids. Per the germline V gene, CDR1 is LGHNA and CDR2 is YSLEER. V lost 0 bases to trimming and J lost 3 bases, with 6 bases between them. The CDR3 DNA is TGCGCCAGCAGCCAAGATCGAGTCTACGAGCAGTACTTC. Translated, it gives CASSQDRVYEQYF.

This clonotype has only a few counts. This chain connects TRBV11-2 to TRBJ2-5, with 8 bases identical to TRBD1. The CDR3 loop spans 13 amino acids. Germline values: CDR1 SGHAT, CDR2 FQNNGV. After removal of 5 bases from V and 3 bases from J, the junction contained 2 bases not matched to a gene. The chain's CDR3 is CASSKQGEETQYF. CDR3 sequence (DNA): TGTGCCAGCAGCAAACAGGGGGAAGAGACCCAGTACTTC.

The chain joins TRBV12-3 or TRBV12-4 to TRBJ1-5; D unresolved. This CDR3 contains 12 residues. V was pared by 5 bases and J by 7 bases, with 9 bases between. The CDR3 reads CASSKLGQPQHF. CDR3 bases: TGTGCCAGCAGTAAACTGGGGCAGCCCCAGCATTTT.

The J gene is TRBJ2-3, the V gene TRBV12-3 or TRBV12-4; TRBD2 matches 9 bases. There are 17 residues in the CDR3. Trimming at V came to 5 bases and at J to 2 bases, leaving 11 bases not matched to a gene. CDR3 sequence: CASSSLSSGTITDTQYF. The CDR3 coding sequence is TGTGCCAGCAGTAGCCTCTCTAGCGGGACAATCACAGATACGCAGTATTTT.

This clonotype was seen more than once but under ten times. This chain uses TRBV20-1 with TRBJ2-7; D remains unclear. This CDR3 contains 14 residues. V was pared by 1 base and J by 3 bases, with 13 bases between. Germline lookup yields CDR1 DFQATT and CDR2 SNEGSKA (reference sequence). The CDR3 loop is CSARAVVNIYEQYF. DNA for the CDR3: TGCAGTGCTAGAGCGGTTGTTAACATCTACGAGCAGTACTTC.

This clonotype was recorded a few times. The chain links TRBV27 to TRBJ2-5; 7 bases line up with TRBD2. Germline CDR1 is MNHEY and CDR2 is SMNVEV (reference sequence). The CDR3 is 15 residues long. Trimming removed 7 bases from V and 2 bases from J; junction bases left unmatched: 10. CDR3 nucleotides: TGTGCCAGCACCCCACGCGGGGGTTTTCAAGAGACCCAGTACTTC. The encoded protein is CASTPRGGFQETQYF.

This chain connects TRBV20-1 to TRBJ1-3, with D perhaps TRBD1 (5 bases). Germline V gene data show CDR1 as DFQATT and CDR2 as SNEGSKA (reference sequence). Trimming left V 2 bases short and J 2 bases short, with 10 bases between. CDR3 length: 14 amino acids. The CDR3 reads CSARHRSTGNTIYF. DNA for the CDR3: TGCAGTGCTAGACACAGGTCTACTGGAAACACCATATATTTT.

This clonotype came up a few times. The CDR3 DNA follows: TGTGCCAGCAGCTTAGTCTGGGCCTCCTACGAGCAGTACTTC. Amino acid sequence: CASSLVWASYEQYF. V gene TRBV7-2 combines with J gene TRBJ2-7; D is unclear. Trimming took 1 base from V and 0 from J, leaving 7 bases between them. This CDR3 region has 14 residues. From germline, CDR1 is SGHTA and CDR2 FQGNSA.

In its sample, this clonotype was seen a few times. This chain uses TRBV11-2 with TRBJ2-1; D uncertain. Looked up from germline, CDR1 is SGHAT and CDR2 is FQNNGV. This CDR3 region has 15 residues. V gave up 3 bases and J gave up 2 bases, with 11 bases separating them. The CDR3 reads CASSFKYRTYNEQFF. The CDR3 DNA reads as TGTGCCAGCAGCTTTAAGTACAGAACCTACAATGAGCAGTTCTTC.

This chain connects TRBV20-1 to TRBJ1-2; 7 nucleotides match TRBD1. Trimming cost V 4 bases and J 4 bases; bases outside gene matches: 12. The length of the CDR3 is 15 residues. CDR1 is DFQATT and CDR2 is SNEGSKA in the germline V gene (reference sequence). In nucleotides, the CDR3 is TGCAGTGCTACCACCCGGGACAGTCTTATCTATGGCTACACCTTC. This gives the protein CSATTRDSLIYGYTF.

The chain links TRBV30 to TRBJ1-5, with 7 bases identical to TRBD1. The CDR3 runs 15 residues. V gave up 2 bases and J gave up 4 bases; unmatched junction bases: 8. Germline loops: CDR1 GTSNPN, CDR2 SVGIG (reference sequence). The CDR3 nucleotides are TGTGCCTGGAGTCTGCCGGGACAGTATAATCAGCCCCAGCATTTT. Encoded protein: CAWSLPGQYNQPQHF.

This clonotype was picked up many times. J is TRBJ2-7 and V is TRBV14; 7 bases are shared with TRBD1. The CDR3 consists of 15 residues. V trimming: 4 bases; J trimming: 0 bases; junction bases outside the gene matches: 6. Germline assignment: CDR1 SGHDN and CDR2 FVKESK. CDR3 sequence: CASSPRTGSSYEQYF. In nucleotides, the CDR3 is TGTGCCAGCAGCCCCCGGACAGGTAGCTCCTACGAGCAGTACTTC.